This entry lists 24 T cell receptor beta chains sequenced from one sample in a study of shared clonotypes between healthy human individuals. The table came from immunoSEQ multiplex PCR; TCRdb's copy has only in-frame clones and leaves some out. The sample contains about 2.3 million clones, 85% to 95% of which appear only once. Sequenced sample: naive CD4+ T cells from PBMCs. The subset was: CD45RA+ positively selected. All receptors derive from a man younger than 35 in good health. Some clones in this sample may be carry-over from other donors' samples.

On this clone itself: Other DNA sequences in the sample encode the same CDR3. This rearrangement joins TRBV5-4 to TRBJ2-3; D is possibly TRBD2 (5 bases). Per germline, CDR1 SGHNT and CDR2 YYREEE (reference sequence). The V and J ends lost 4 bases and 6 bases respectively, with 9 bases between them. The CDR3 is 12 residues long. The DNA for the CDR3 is TGTGCCAGCAGCAGGACTGGGGATACGCAGTATTTT. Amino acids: CASSRTGDTQYF.

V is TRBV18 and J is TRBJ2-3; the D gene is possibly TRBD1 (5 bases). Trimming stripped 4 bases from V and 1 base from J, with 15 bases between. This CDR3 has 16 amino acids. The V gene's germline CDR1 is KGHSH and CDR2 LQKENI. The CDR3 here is CASSLQGAVGTDTQYF. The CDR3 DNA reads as TGTGCCAGCTCACTCCAAGGGGCGGTTGGCACAGATACGCAGTATTTT.

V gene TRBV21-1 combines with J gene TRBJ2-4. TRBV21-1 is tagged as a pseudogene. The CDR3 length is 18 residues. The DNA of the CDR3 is TGTGCCAGCAGCCCCCAAGGGCGGCGGCTGCTAGCCAAAAACATTCAGTACTTC. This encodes CASSPQGRRLLAKNIQYF.

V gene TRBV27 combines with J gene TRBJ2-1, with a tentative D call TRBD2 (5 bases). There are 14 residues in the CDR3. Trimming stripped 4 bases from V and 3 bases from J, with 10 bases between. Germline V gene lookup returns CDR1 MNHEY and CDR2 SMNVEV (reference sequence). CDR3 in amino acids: CASSSSIYYNEQFF. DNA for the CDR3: TGTGCCAGCAGTTCTAGCATCTACTACAATGAGCAGTTCTTC.

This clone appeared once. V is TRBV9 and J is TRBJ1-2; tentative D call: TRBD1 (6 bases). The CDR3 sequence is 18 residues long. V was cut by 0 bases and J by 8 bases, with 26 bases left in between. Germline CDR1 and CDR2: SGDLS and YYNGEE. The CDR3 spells CASSVGPLRAYRVEGYTF. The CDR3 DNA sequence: TGTGCCAGCAGCGTAGGTCCCCTCCGGGCTTACAGGGTAGAGGGCTACACCTTC.

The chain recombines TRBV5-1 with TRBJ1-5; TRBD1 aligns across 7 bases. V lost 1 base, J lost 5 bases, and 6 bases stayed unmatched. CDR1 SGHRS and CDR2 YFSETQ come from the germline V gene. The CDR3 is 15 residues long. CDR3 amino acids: CASSLLGTEDQPQHF. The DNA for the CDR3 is TGCGCCAGCAGCTTGCTTGGGACAGAAGATCAGCCCCAGCATTTT.

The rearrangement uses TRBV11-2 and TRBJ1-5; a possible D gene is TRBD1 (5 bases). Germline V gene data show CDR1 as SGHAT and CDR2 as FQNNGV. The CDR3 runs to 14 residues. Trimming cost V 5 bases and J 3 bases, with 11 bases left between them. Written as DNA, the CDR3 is TGTGCCAGCAGCAGTACAGGATTCAATCAGCCCCAGCATTTT. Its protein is CASSSTGFNQPQHF.

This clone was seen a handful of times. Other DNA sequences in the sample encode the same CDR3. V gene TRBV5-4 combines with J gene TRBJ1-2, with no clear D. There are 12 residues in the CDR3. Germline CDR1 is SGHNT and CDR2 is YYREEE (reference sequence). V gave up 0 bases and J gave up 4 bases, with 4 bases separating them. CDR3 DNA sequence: TGTGCCAGCAGCTTGGAAACCTATGGCTACACCTTC. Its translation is CASSLETYGYTF. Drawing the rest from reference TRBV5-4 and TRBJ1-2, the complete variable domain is ETGVTQSPTHLIKTRGQQVTLRCSSQSGHNTVSWYQQALGQGPQFIFQYYREEENGRGNFPPRFSGLQFPNYSSELNVNALELDDSALYLCASSLETYGYTFGSGTRLTVV.

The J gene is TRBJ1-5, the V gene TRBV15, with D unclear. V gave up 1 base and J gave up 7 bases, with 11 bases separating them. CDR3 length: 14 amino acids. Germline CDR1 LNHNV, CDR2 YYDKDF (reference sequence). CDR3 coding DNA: TGTGCCACCAGCAGAGTACGGGGAGGCCAGCCCCAGCATTTT. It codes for CATSRVRGGQPQHF.

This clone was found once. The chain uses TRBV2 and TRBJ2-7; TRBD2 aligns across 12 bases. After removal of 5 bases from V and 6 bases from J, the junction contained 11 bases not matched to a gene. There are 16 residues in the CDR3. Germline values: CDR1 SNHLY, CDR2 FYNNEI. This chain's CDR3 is CASSQRTSGTSAEQYF. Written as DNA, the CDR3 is TGTGCCAGCAGTCAGAGGACTAGCGGGACAAGTGCCGAGCAGTACTTC.

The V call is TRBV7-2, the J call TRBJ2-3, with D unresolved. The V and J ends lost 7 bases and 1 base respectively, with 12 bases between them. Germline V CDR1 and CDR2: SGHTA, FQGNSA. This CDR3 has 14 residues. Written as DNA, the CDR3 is TGTGCCAGCACATGGCAGGACCGCACAGATACGCAGTATTTT. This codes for CASTWQDRTDTQYF.

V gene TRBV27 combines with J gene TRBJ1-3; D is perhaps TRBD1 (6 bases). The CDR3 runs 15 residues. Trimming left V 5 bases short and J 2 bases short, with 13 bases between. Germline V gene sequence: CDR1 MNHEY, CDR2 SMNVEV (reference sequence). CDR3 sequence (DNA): TGTGCCAGCAGTCCAATCTCAGGGGCTGGAAACACCATATATTTT. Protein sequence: CASSPISGAGNTIYF.

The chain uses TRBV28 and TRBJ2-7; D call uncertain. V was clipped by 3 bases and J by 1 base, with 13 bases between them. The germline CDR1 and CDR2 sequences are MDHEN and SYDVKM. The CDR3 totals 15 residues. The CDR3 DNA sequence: TGTGCCAGCAGTTTTATGGGCGTACGTTCCTACGAGCAGTACTTC. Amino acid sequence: CASSFMGVRSYEQYF.

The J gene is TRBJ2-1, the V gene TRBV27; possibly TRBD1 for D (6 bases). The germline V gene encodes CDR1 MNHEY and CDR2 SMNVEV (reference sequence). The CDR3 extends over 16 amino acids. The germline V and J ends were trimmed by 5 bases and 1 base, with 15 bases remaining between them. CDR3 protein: CASSVDSWGSYNEQFF. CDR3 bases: TGTGCCAGCAGTGTGGACAGCTGGGGGTCCTACAATGAGCAGTTCTTC.

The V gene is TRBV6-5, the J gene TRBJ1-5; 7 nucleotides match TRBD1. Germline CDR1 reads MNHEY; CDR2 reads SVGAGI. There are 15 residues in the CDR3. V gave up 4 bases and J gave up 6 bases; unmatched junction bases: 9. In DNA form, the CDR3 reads TGTGCCAGCAGTTCCAATGGACAGGAGAGTCAGCCCCAGCATTTT. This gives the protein CASSSNGQESQPQHF.

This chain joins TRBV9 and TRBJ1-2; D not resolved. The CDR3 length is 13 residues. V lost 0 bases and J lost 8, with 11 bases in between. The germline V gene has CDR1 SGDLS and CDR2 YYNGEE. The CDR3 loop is CASSVGPVSGYTF. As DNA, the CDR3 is TGTGCCAGCAGCGTAGGCCCAGTAAGCGGCTACACCTTC.

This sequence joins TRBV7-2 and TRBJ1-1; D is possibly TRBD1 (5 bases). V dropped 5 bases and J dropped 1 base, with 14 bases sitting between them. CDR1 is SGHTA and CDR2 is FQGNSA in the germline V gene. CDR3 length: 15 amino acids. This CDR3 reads CASSRRWGPNTEAFF. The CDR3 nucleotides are TGTGCCAGCAGCCGCAGGTGGGGCCCGAACACTGAAGCTTTCTTT.

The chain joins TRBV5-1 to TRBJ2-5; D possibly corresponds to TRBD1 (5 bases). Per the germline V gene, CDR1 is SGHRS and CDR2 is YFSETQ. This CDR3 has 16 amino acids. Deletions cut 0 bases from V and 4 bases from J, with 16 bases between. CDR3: CASSLVPGPTGETQYF. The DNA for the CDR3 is TGCGCCAGCAGCTTGGTTCCAGGGCCGACTGGAGAGACCCAGTACTTC. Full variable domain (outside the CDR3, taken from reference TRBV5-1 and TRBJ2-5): KAGVTQTPRYLIKTRGQQVTLSCSPISGHRSVSWYQQTPGQGLQFLFEYFSETQRNKGNFPGRFSGRQFSNSRSEMNVSTLELGDSALYLCASSLVPGPTGETQYFGPGTRLLVL.

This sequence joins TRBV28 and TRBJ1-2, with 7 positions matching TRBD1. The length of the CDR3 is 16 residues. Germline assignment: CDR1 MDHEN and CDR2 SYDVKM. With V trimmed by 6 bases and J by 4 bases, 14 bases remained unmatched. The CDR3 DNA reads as TGTGCCAGCAGCCAGGACAGGTCTCAAGCTGCCTATGGCTACACCTTC. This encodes CASSQDRSQAAYGYTF.

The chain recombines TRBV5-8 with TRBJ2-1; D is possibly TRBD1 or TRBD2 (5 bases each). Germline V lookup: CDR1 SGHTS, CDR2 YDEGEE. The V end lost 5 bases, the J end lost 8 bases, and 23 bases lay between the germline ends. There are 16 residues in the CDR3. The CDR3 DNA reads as TGTGCCAGCAGGACATTTGGGTCCTCTACGGGGCATGAGCAGTTCTTC. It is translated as CASRTFGSSTGHEQFF.

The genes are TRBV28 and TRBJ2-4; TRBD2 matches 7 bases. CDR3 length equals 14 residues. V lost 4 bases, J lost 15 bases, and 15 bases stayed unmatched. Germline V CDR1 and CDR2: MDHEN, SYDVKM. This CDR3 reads CASSSPGLSGFRYF. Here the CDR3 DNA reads TGTGCCAGCAGTTCCCCGGGACTATCAGGATTCCGGTACTTC.

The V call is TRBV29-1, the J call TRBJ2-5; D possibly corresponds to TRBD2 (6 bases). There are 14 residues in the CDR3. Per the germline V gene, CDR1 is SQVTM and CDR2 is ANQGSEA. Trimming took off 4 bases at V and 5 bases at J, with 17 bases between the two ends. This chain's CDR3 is CSVAAVGGAETQYF. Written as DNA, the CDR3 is TGCAGCGTTGCTGCAGTGGGGGGAGCGGAGACCCAGTACTTC.

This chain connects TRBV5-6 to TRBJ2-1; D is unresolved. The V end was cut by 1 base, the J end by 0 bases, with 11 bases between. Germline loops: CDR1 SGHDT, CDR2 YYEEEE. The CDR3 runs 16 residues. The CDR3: CASSLLISSSYNEQFF. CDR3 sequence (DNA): TGTGCCAGCAGCTTGTTGATATCGAGCTCCTACAATGAGCAGTTCTTC.

The CDR3 reads CASSSTRAREMFF. As DNA, the CDR3 is TGTGCCAGCAGCTCCACGCGTGCACGTGAAATGTTCTTC. The chain has TRBV7-8 and TRBJ2-1, with D hard to call. Germline V gene sequence: CDR1 SGHVS, CDR2 FQNEAQ. The CDR3 extends over 13 amino acids. Trimming shortened V by 4 bases and J by 15 bases, and 19 bases separated the two germline ends.